The 19 T cell receptor beta chains below were found in one sample sequenced in a study of identical twins. MiXCR, applied by TCRdb to the 5' RACE reads, yields one record per CDR3 protein. The sample includes 450,000 or so distinct CDR3 sequences, approximately 17% of them seen just once. The sequencing sample was made of naive T cells sorted from blood. Receptors were obtained from a man aged 45-65 years in good health.

The chain couples TRBV7-2 to TRBJ2-5; possibly TRBD2 for D (6 bases). Per germline, CDR1 SGHTA and CDR2 FQGNSA. The CDR3 extends over 15 amino acids. V was clipped by 5 bases and J by 2 bases, with 15 bases between them. The CDR3 DNA follows: TGTGCCAGCAGCCGAAGCGGGCTAAGTCAAGAGACCCAGTACTTC. It specifies CASSRSGLSQETQYF.

The CDR3 coding sequence is TGCGGCGCCCGGACAGGTTACGAGCAGTACTTC. Translating it yields CGARTGYEQYF. The genes are TRBV29-1 and TRBJ2-7, with 7 bases lining up with TRBD1. The CDR3 contains 11 residues. Germline values: CDR1 SQVTM, CDR2 ANQGSEA.

This clonotype showed up many times. This chain connects TRBV10-3 to TRBJ2-2; D is unresolved. Germline lookup yields CDR1 ENHRY and CDR2 SYGVKD. The CDR3 extends over 13 amino acids. V dropped 7 bases and J dropped 2 bases, with 8 bases sitting between them. The CDR3 DNA is TGTGCCATCACAGTAACAAACACCGGGGAGCTGTTTTTT. This gives the protein CAITVTNTGELFF.

This sequence joins TRBV6-2 or TRBV6-3 and TRBJ1-5, with no clear D. The CDR3 loop spans 14 amino acids. Trimming took 6 bases from V and 1 from J, leaving 10 bases between them. CDR1 MNHEY and CDR2 SVGEGT come from the germline V gene. The CDR3 DNA is TGTGCCAGCAGATACATGACAAGCAATCAGCCCCAGCATTTT. Its translation: CASRYMTSNQPQHF.

This clonotype appeared many times. The V call is TRBV6-5, the J call TRBJ2-5, with D maybe TRBD1 (5 bases). The V end was cut by 2 bases, the J end by 5 bases, with 12 bases between. The CDR3 has 14 amino acids. Germline lookup yields CDR1 MNHEY and CDR2 SVGAGI. The CDR3 region is CASSYTPGLETQYF. DNA for the CDR3: TGTGCCAGCAGTTACACCCCAGGGCTGGAGACCCAGTACTTC.

This clonotype was detected a few times. The junction departs from the called germline gene at one end, perhaps through a read error. The chain carries TRBV4-2 and TRBJ2-1, with D perhaps matching TRBD1 (6 bases). The CDR3 is 16 amino acids. Germline CDR1 is LGHNA and CDR2 is YNFKEQ. CDR3 amino acids: CASSRKQTNEGVASRF. CDR3 coding DNA: TGTGCCAGCAGCCGAAAACAGACAAACGAGGGGGTAGCGTCCCGCTTC.

The chain has TRBV6-5 and TRBJ2-7; TRBD2 matches 7 bases. J was trimmed by 3 bases and V by 0 bases; bases with no gene match: 5. There are 15 residues in the CDR3. In germline, CDR1 is MNHEY, CDR2 SVGAGI. DNA for the CDR3: TGTGCCAGCAGTTACTCGAAAGCGGGGATCTACGAGCAGTACTTC. This encodes CASSYSKAGIYEQYF.

This clonotype was seen a few times. J is TRBJ2-1 and V is TRBV15, with unresolved D. Germline V gene data show CDR1 as LNHNV and CDR2 as YYDKDF (reference sequence). The germline V and J ends were trimmed by 0 bases and 6 bases, with 9 bases remaining between them. There are 14 residues in the CDR3. DNA of the CDR3: TGTGCCACCAGCAGAGATGTTTTAGGCAATGAGCAGTTCTTC. It encodes CATSRDVLGNEQFF.

The chain combines TRBV6-5 with TRBJ1-2; a weak D match, TRBD1 (5 bases). V gave up 2 bases and J gave up 5 bases, with 12 bases separating them. CDR3 length equals 14 residues. CDR1 MNHEY and CDR2 SVGAGI come from the germline V gene. CDR3 in amino acids: CASSYLAGGYGYTF. CDR3 DNA sequence: TGTGCCAGCAGTTACCTCGCCGGGGGTTATGGCTACACCTTC.

This chain joins TRBV5-1 and TRBJ2-2; no firm D call. Per germline, CDR1 SGHRS and CDR2 YFSETQ. V shed 4 bases and J shed 3 bases, with 10 bases lying between them. This CDR3 has 14 residues. The CDR3 region has the DNA TGCGCCAGCAGCGGTGGTCGGCACACCGGGGAGCTGTTTTTT. The encoded protein is CASSGGRHTGELFF. The complete variable domain, with remaining parts taken from reference TRBV5-1 and TRBJ2-2, reads KAGVTQTPRYLIKTRGQQVTLSCSPISGHRSVSWYQQTPGQGLQFLFEYFSETQRNKGNFPGRFSGRQFSNSRSEMNVSTLELGDSALYLCASSGGRHTGELFFGEGSRLTVL.

The rearrangement links TRBV6-2 or TRBV6-3 to TRBJ2-1, with D possibly being TRBD1 or TRBD2 (5 bases each). CDR1 is MNHEY and CDR2 is SVGEGT in the germline V gene. The V gene lost 6 bases and the J gene lost 1 base, with 10 bases spanning the gap. The CDR3 runs 14 residues. The CDR3 is CASRPGLSYNEQFF. CDR3 in DNA: TGTGCCAGCAGACCGGGGCTTTCCTACAATGAGCAGTTCTTC.

The chain joins TRBV12-3 or TRBV12-4 to TRBJ2-1; tentative D call: TRBD2 (5 bases). CDR3 size: 21 residues. V lost 2 bases and J 1 base, leaving 27 bases between the germline ends. CDR3 in amino acids: CASSLMGPGTPRNQSYNEQFF. Here the CDR3 DNA reads TGTGCCAGCAGTTTAATGGGTCCGGGAACCCCGAGGAACCAGTCCTACAATGAGCAGTTCTTC.

This clonotype was seen repeatedly, ten times or more. The chain combines TRBV6-2 or TRBV6-3 with TRBJ2-1, with D possibly being TRBD2 (6 bases). CDR3 length equals 15 residues. The V gene's germline CDR1 is MNHEY and CDR2 SVGEGT. V lost 8 bases, J lost 4 bases, and 18 bases lay in between. The CDR3 here is CASVKPGGGYNEQFF. CDR3 nucleotide sequence: TGTGCCAGCGTCAAGCCCGGCGGAGGGTACAATGAGCAGTTCTTC.

There are a few counts of this clonotype. The chain uses TRBV4-2 and TRBJ2-7; tentative D call: TRBD2 (7 bases). The length of the CDR3 is 16 residues. V lost 0 bases, J lost 0 bases, and 12 bases lay in between. CDR1 is LGHNA, CDR2 YNFKEQ, per germline. The CDR3 protein is CASSQDFGGLSYEQYF. CDR3 DNA: TGTGCCAGCAGCCAAGATTTCGGGGGGCTCTCCTACGAGCAGTACTTC.

The CDR3 here is CASSQRARSEQYF. The CDR3, as DNA: TGTGCCAGCAGCCAACGGGCCCGCAGCGAGCAGTACTTC. V and J are TRBV4-2 and TRBJ2-7; D gene ambiguous. The CDR3 loop spans 13 amino acids. Germline values: CDR1 LGHNA, CDR2 YNFKEQ. Trimming stripped 2 bases from V and 6 bases from J, with 11 bases between.

V gene TRBV28 combines with J gene TRBJ2-7; 7 nucleotides align to TRBD1. This CDR3 comprises 14 residues. Germline loops: CDR1 MDHEN, CDR2 SYDVKM. V shed 7 bases, J shed 3 bases, and the junction held 9 bases outside the gene matches. The CDR3 here is CASTSKDRYYEQYF. The CDR3 nucleotides read TGTGCCAGCACCTCGAAGGACAGGTACTACGAGCAGTACTTC.

This clonotype came up a few times. The chain couples TRBV20-1 to TRBJ2-1; 7 nucleotides agree with TRBD2. CDR1 and CDR2 (germline): DFQATT, SNEGSKA (reference sequence). This CDR3 is built from 12 residues. The ends lost 7 bases at V and 7 bases at J; junction bases unmatched: 7. DNA for the CDR3: TGCAGTGTTCATTTTAGCGGGAATGAGCAGTTCTTC. Translating it yields CSVHFSGNEQFF.

V gene TRBV7-2 combines with J gene TRBJ2-1, with D maybe TRBD1 (6 bases). V was clipped by 4 bases and J by 4 bases, with 14 bases between them. The germline V gene has CDR1 SGHTA and CDR2 FQGNSA. CDR3 length equals 15 residues. The DNA for the CDR3 is TGTGCCAGCAGCTCCCAGGGGTCCCGGTACAATGAGCAGTTCTTC. Translated, it gives CASSSQGSRYNEQFF.

This clonotype came up a few times. The chain is built from TRBV19 and TRBJ2-5; D is ambiguous. V lost 0 bases and J 3 bases, leaving 5 bases between the germline ends. CDR1 is LNHDA and CDR2 is SQIVND in the germline V gene (reference sequence). This CDR3 is built from 13 residues. CDR3 protein: CASSIDGEETQYF. For the CDR3, the DNA is TGTGCCAGTAGTATAGATGGGGAAGAGACCCAGTACTTC.